The present TCR beta chain was sequenced within a study of beta chain features in type 1 diabetes. The study, taken as a whole, reports: There was a moderate but significant shortening of TCRB CDR3s in all four CD4+ subsets of Type 1 diabetes patients.

V lost 6 bases and J 0 bases, leaving 12 bases between the germline ends. Germline assignment: CDR1 MGHDK and CDR2 SYGVNS. CDR3 size: 15 residues. This clone was found a few times. Its target is unknown. Every isolated RNA sample was fully reverse transcribed, so sequencing captured expressed TCRB transcripts. Clones were read by immunoSEQ multiplex PCR, and TCRdb kept only the in-frame ones, dropping some. The table shows 200,000 to 300,000 clones, with around 9.9% occurring only once. The receptor comes from a man younger than 45 with type 1 diabetes. The chain employs TRBV25-1 and TRBJ1-5; D is unresolved. Sequencing input: naive CD4+ T cells from blood. CDR3 protein: CASSYWEPSNQPQHF. The CDR3 DNA follows: TGTGCCAGCAGCTACTGGGAGCCTAGCAATCAGCCCCAGCATTTT.